The rows below give T cell receptor beta chains drawn from one sample of a study of shared clonotypes between healthy human individuals. This table comes from immunoSEQ multiplex PCR, and its TCRdb copy is limited to in-frame clones, with some not included. The sample lists around 990,000 clones; approximately 80% were seen once. The specimen sequenced was memory CD4+ T cells from PBMCs. The receptors stem from a man younger than 35 in good health. Some clones in this sample may be carry-over from other donors' samples. The CDR3 runs from the conserved cysteine through the conserved F or W. Fields, in order: D gene, clone size, J gene, V gene, CDR3 protein. D genes are given only for firm matches. Clone size appears in some rows only: once, few, many, or a class for an expanded clone.

d_gene: TRBD2
abundance: once
j_gene: TRBJ2-1
v_gene: TRBV11-2
CDR3aa: CASSSGLAGGIIQFF

d_gene: -
abundance: -
j_gene: TRBJ2-4
v_gene: TRBV7-9
CDR3aa: CASSSGTENLAKNIQYF

d_gene: -
abundance: -
j_gene: TRBJ1-2
v_gene: TRBV5-1
CDR3aa: CASSLANNYGYTF

d_gene: -
abundance: few
j_gene: TRBJ1-2
v_gene: TRBV9
CDR3aa: CASSRDRLGYTF

d_gene: -
abundance: many
j_gene: TRBJ2-5
v_gene: TRBV29-1
CDR3aa: CSAVHTQWGVKETQYF

d_gene: -
abundance: -
j_gene: TRBJ1-2
v_gene: TRBV19
CDR3aa: CASSIEGLYGYTF

d_gene: TRBD2
abundance: -
j_gene: TRBJ2-2
v_gene: TRBV2
CDR3aa: CASSEGLAGGGELFF

d_gene: TRBD2
abundance: -
j_gene: TRBJ2-5
v_gene: TRBV11-3
CDR3aa: CASSTSSGTETQYF

d_gene: TRBD1
abundance: -
j_gene: TRBJ2-2
v_gene: TRBV6-5
CDR3aa: CASRPGTGFTRELFF

d_gene: TRBD2
abundance: -
j_gene: TRBJ2-3
v_gene: TRBV6-1
CDR3aa: CASSGGTSGSRTDTQYF

d_gene: TRBD2
abundance: -
j_gene: TRBJ2-1
v_gene: TRBV5-1
CDR3aa: CASSYGLAGAYNEQFF

d_gene: -
abundance: -
j_gene: TRBJ1-1
v_gene: TRBV20-1
CDR3aa: CSARTSGTFF

d_gene: TRBD2
abundance: -
j_gene: TRBJ2-5
v_gene: TRBV9
CDR3aa: CASSVDPLAGGMTQYF

d_gene: -
abundance: -
j_gene: TRBJ1-2
v_gene: TRBV6-5
CDR3aa: CASSYGTDPNYGYTF

d_gene: TRBD2
abundance: -
j_gene: TRBJ2-1
v_gene: TRBV5-1
CDR3aa: CASSLLAGGYNEQFF

d_gene: TRBD2
abundance: -
j_gene: TRBJ2-5
v_gene: TRBV4-3
CDR3aa: CASSQDFRAGWTSGRAETQYF

d_gene: -
abundance: -
j_gene: TRBJ1-2
v_gene: TRBV27
CDR3aa: CASSFIRGGGYTF

d_gene: TRBD2
abundance: -
j_gene: TRBJ2-3
v_gene: TRBV5-1
CDR3aa: CASSLATSGDTDTQYF

d_gene: TRBD2
abundance: -
j_gene: TRBJ2-1
v_gene: TRBV7-8
CDR3aa: CASSSRTSGREQFF

d_gene: TRBD2
abundance: once
j_gene: TRBJ2-3
v_gene: TRBV4-1
CDR3aa: CASSPLASGRAPDTQYF

d_gene: -
abundance: -
j_gene: TRBJ2-3
v_gene: TRBV5-4
CDR3aa: CASSGGWEPSTDTQYF

d_gene: -
abundance: -
j_gene: TRBJ2-3
v_gene: TRBV10-3
CDR3aa: CAIKGGPDTQYF

d_gene: TRBD1
abundance: few
j_gene: TRBJ2-5
v_gene: TRBV11-1
CDR3aa: CASSISRTGVETQYF

d_gene: TRBD2
abundance: -
j_gene: TRBJ2-7
v_gene: TRBV27
CDR3aa: CASSQPRTSGRTPISYEQYF

d_gene: -
abundance: -
j_gene: TRBJ1-1
v_gene: TRBV5-1
CDR3aa: CASTPTEGGSEAFF

d_gene: -
abundance: -
j_gene: TRBJ1-2
v_gene: TRBV5-4
CDR3aa: CASQQRQQNYGYTF

d_gene: -
abundance: -
j_gene: TRBJ1-1
v_gene: TRBV29-1
CDR3aa: CSVLRGGTEAFF

d_gene: -
abundance: once
j_gene: TRBJ2-4
v_gene: TRBV6-5
CDR3aa: CASSYGLAKNIQYF

d_gene: -
abundance: -
j_gene: TRBJ2-4
v_gene: TRBV10-3
CDR3aa: CAISEGRLAKNIQYF

d_gene: TRBD1
abundance: once
j_gene: TRBJ1-2
v_gene: TRBV19
CDR3aa: CASSIQTGNYGYTF

d_gene: -
abundance: -
j_gene: TRBJ2-7
v_gene: TRBV19
CDR3aa: CASSDSNEQYF

d_gene: -
abundance: few
j_gene: TRBJ1-1
v_gene: TRBV2
CDR3aa: CASSLNTEAFF

d_gene: TRBD1
abundance: -
j_gene: TRBJ2-7
v_gene: TRBV19
CDR3aa: CASSQDRARSYEQYF

d_gene: -
abundance: -
j_gene: TRBJ2-7
v_gene: TRBV28
CDR3aa: CASSSPGSATSYEQYF

d_gene: -
abundance: -
j_gene: TRBJ1-3
v_gene: TRBV5-1
CDR3aa: CASSLDFGGFSGNTIYF

d_gene: -
abundance: many
j_gene: TRBJ1-2
v_gene: TRBV28
CDR3aa: CASSFSGTPGYTF

d_gene: -
abundance: -
j_gene: TRBJ2-7
v_gene: TRBV14
CDR3aa: CASSQDSYEQYF

d_gene: -
abundance: -
j_gene: TRBJ2-2
v_gene: TRBV30
CDR3aa: CAWRGQQRTGELFF

d_gene: -
abundance: -
j_gene: TRBJ2-1
v_gene: TRBV7-2
CDR3aa: CASSLGSAEFNEQFF

d_gene: TRBD2
abundance: -
j_gene: TRBJ2-3
v_gene: TRBV29-1
CDR3aa: CSVEGLAGLTDTQYF

d_gene: TRBD1
abundance: once
j_gene: TRBJ1-4
v_gene: TRBV5-1
CDR3aa: CASSRTRTGDEKLFF

d_gene: -
abundance: few
j_gene: TRBJ1-5
v_gene: TRBV6-5
CDR3aa: CASSFNSGDQPQHF

d_gene: -
abundance: few
j_gene: TRBJ1-1
v_gene: TRBV7-2
CDR3aa: CASSAVPRSTEAFF

d_gene: -
abundance: -
j_gene: TRBJ1-6
v_gene: TRBV28
CDR3aa: CASSLPGFYHSPLHF

d_gene: -
abundance: -
j_gene: TRBJ1-2
v_gene: TRBV5-4
CDR3aa: CASSSLTGRGDYGYTF

d_gene: TRBD1
abundance: -
j_gene: TRBJ1-1
v_gene: TRBV28
CDR3aa: CASSRTGGGTEAFF

d_gene: -
abundance: -
j_gene: TRBJ2-7
v_gene: TRBV18
CDR3aa: CASSPRSFGYEQYF

d_gene: TRBD1
abundance: -
j_gene: TRBJ2-2
v_gene: TRBV11-2
CDR3aa: CASSFRDRQTGELFF

d_gene: -
abundance: -
j_gene: TRBJ1-5
v_gene: TRBV28
CDR3aa: CASNTAGQPQHF

d_gene: -
abundance: -
j_gene: TRBJ2-1
v_gene: TRBV27
CDR3aa: CASSRYNEQFF

d_gene: -
abundance: -
j_gene: TRBJ2-7
v_gene: TRBV5-1
CDR3aa: CASSLNLVKEQYF